This is a list of T cell receptor beta chains from one sample in a study of blood T cell repertoires in COVID-19. Some clones are missing from TCRdb's copy, which holds only in-frame ones; the method was immunoSEQ multiplex PCR. The sample holds about 130,000 clones, around four fifths seen once. Sequencing was done on a sample of peripheral blood. The receptors originated from a man older than 75 with acute or convalescent COVID-19. Each CDR3 is given with its conserved first and last residue. The D gene is left open where the match is weak. Size tells how often a clone was seen (once, few, many) or the class of an expanded clone, and some rows leave it out.

CDR3nt	CDR3aa	v_gene	j_gene	len	d_gene	abundance
TGTGCCATCAGTGAGACCGACAGGCTCGGAGAGACCCAGTACTTC	CAISETDRLGETQYF	TRBV10-3	TRBJ2-5	15	-	-
TGTGCCAGCAGTCGCCGGGACAGGGGGGGAGATACGCAGTATTTT	CASSRRDRGGDTQYF	TRBV6-5	TRBJ2-3	15	TRBD1	-
TGTGCCTGGAGTGTTGAGTCAGGGTATCGATCACCCCTCCACTTT	CAWSVESGYRSPLHF	TRBV30	TRBJ1-6	15	-	-
TGTGCCAGCTTGCGGGACAGCAAGACCGGGGAGCTGTTTTTT	CASLRDSKTGELFF	TRBV6-6	TRBJ2-2	14	-	once
TGTGCCAGCTCACGGGACAGTGGCGAGCAGTACTTC	CASSRDSGEQYF	TRBV18	TRBJ2-7	12	TRBD1	-
TGTGCCAGCAGGATGCAGGGGGATCCCTCTGGGGCCAACGTCCTGACTTTC	CASRMQGDPSGANVLTF	TRBV2	TRBJ2-6	17	TRBD1	-
TGCGCCAGCAGCCAAGAGCGAATTATGAACTATGGCTACACCTTC	CASSQERIMNYGYTF	TRBV4-3	TRBJ1-2	15	-	once
TGTGCCAGCAGCTTAACGAGGGAGAACACCGGGGAGCTGTTTTTT	CASSLTRENTGELFF	TRBV7-3	TRBJ2-2	15	-	few
TGTGCCAGCAGAACGGACAGCTCCTACGAGCAGTACTTC	CASRTDSSYEQYF	TRBV7-9	TRBJ2-7	13	-	-
TGTGCCAGCAGTGAGACAGGACAAGAGACCCAGTACTTC	CASSETGQETQYF	TRBV2	TRBJ2-5	13	-	-
TGTGCCAGCAGCTTGGGTGGCGGGGGGGCTCAAGATACGCAGTATTTT	CASSLGGGGAQDTQYF	TRBV5-4	TRBJ2-3	16	TRBD2	many
TGCGCCAGCAGACCTGACAACAATGAGCAGTTCTTC	CASRPDNNEQFF	TRBV5-1	TRBJ2-1	12	-	-
TGTGCCAGCAGAGTCAACAGGGCTCAGCCCCAGCATTTT	CASRVNRAQPQHF	TRBV6-5	TRBJ1-5	13	-	few
TGTGCCAGTAGTATAGGTGGAGGGGACGAGCAGTACTTC	CASSIGGGDEQYF	TRBV19	TRBJ2-7	13	-	-
TGTGCCAGAAGCGTGACCGGAGCCGAAGCTTTCTTT	CARSVTGAEAFF	TRBV2	TRBJ1-1	12	-	few
TGTGCCAGCAGTCGGACAGGGGCCTACGAGCAGTACTTC	CASSRTGAYEQYF	TRBV6-6	TRBJ2-7	13	TRBD1	-
TGTGCCAGCAGTTCGTCCGGGACACGGGCCGGGGAGCTGTTTTTT	CASSSSGTRAGELFF	TRBV28	TRBJ2-2	15	-	-
TGTGCCAGCAGCTTGGAAGGACAGGGGGCTTGGAATTCACCCCTCCACTTT	CASSLEGQGAWNSPLHF	TRBV5-6	TRBJ1-6	17	TRBD1	few
TGTGCCAGCGCCCGTCGGGGGACCGGGGAGCTGTTTTTT	CASARRGTGELFF	TRBV7-2	TRBJ2-2	13	-	-
TGTGCCAGCAGCCGATATGGACTAGCGGTAGACGAGCAGTACTTC	CASSRYGLAVDEQYF	TRBV5-4	TRBJ2-7	15	TRBD2	-
TGTGCCAGCAGCTTAGAATGGGCGTCAGGGGAGAACACCGGGGAGCTGTTTTTT	CASSLEWASGENTGELFF	TRBV13	TRBJ2-2	18	-	-
TGTGCCAGCAGTGAATTTCGGTCAGGGGTAGACTCCTTCTACTTC	CASSEFRSGVDSFYF	TRBV2	TRBJ2-7	15	-	-
TGTGCCAGCAGCACCGGGACAGGGTTGTACGAGCAGTACTTC	CASSTGTGLYEQYF	TRBV5-4	TRBJ2-7	14	TRBD1	once
TGTGCCAGCAGCTCAAAGGGGGGGACTGACGAGCAGTACTTC	CASSSKGGTDEQYF	TRBV7-9	TRBJ2-7	14	-	-
TGTGCCTGGAGTTCAGGGGAGACGGCTGAAGCTTTCTTT	CAWSSGETAEAFF	TRBV30	TRBJ1-1	13	-	-
TGCGCCAGCAGCCCAGACAGGCTGAACACCGGGGAGCTGTTTTTT	CASSPDRLNTGELFF	TRBV5-1	TRBJ2-2	15	-	few
TGTGCCAGCAGCCCCGGGACAGGGAGGGGCGGAGAGACCCAGTACTTC	CASSPGTGRGGETQYF	TRBV5-8	TRBJ2-5	16	TRBD1	-
TGCGCCAGCAGTTACGACAGGGGATGGGAGACCCAGTACTTC	CASSYDRGWETQYF	TRBV4-1	TRBJ2-5	14	TRBD1	-
TGTGCCAGCAGCCCCCGAGGGACTAGCGCGTTCGAGCAGTACTTC	CASSPRGTSAFEQYF	TRBV7-2	TRBJ2-7	15	TRBD2	-
TGTGCCAGCAGCCCTCTGATCGGGGAGGGCCAGTACTTC	CASSPLIGEGQYF	TRBV5-6	TRBJ2-5	13	TRBD2	-
TGTGCCAGCAGTGTAAACAACAGGGTTTCTGAAGCTTTCTTT	CASSVNNRVSEAFF	TRBV2	TRBJ1-1	14	-	-
TGTGCCAGCAGTGAAGGCGGGACAGGGACTCGGGGCTTC	CASSEGGTGTRGF	TRBV6-1	TRBJ1-2	13	TRBD1	-
TGTGCCAGCAGCCCTACTAGCGGGGCTATAGATACGCAGTATTTT	CASSPTSGAIDTQYF	TRBV7-2	TRBJ2-3	15	TRBD2	-
TGTGCCAGCAGCCCCTCGTGGCAGGGGAATGAAAAACTGTTTTTT	CASSPSWQGNEKLFF	TRBV14	TRBJ1-4	15	-	-
TGTGCCAGCAGGCGACAGAGGAACACTGAAGCTTTCTTT	CASRRQRNTEAFF	TRBV5-6	TRBJ1-1	13	-	-
TGTGCCAGCAGCTCCGGGACAGGGGCAACCGAGCAGTTCTTC	CASSSGTGATEQFF	TRBV13	TRBJ2-1	14	TRBD1	-
TGCAGTGCTAGTAGCGGGGGGCCCAATGAGCAGTTCTTC	CSASSGGPNEQFF	TRBV20-1	TRBJ2-1	13	TRBD2	-
TGTGCCAGCAGCCGACACCCGGCAGGAACCTACAATGAGCAGTTCTTC	CASSRHPAGTYNEQFF	TRBV3-1/TRBV3-2	TRBJ2-1	16	-	-
TGTGCCAGCTCACCAGGGACTTATGGCTACGAGCAGTACTTC	CASSPGTYGYEQYF	TRBV18	TRBJ2-7	14	-	many
TGTGCCAGCAGCTTAGCGTATCAGGGGGCGGAGGAGACCCAGTACTTC	CASSLAYQGAEETQYF	TRBV11-1	TRBJ2-5	16	TRBD1	-
TGTGCCAGCAGCGCCTCCGGAGCGGGGATGGAGACCCAGTACTTC	CASSASGAGMETQYF	TRBV9	TRBJ2-5	15	TRBD2	-
TGTGCCAGCACCAATACGCCCAGCTATGGCTACACCTTC	CASTNTPSYGYTF	TRBV6-5	TRBJ1-2	13	-	-
TGTGCCAGCAGCTCACAACAGGGGAGCTATGGCTACACCTTC	CASSSQQGSYGYTF	TRBV28	TRBJ1-2	14	TRBD1	-
TGTGCCAGCTCACCACTGGATCAGGGGGCGGACTATGGCTACACCTTC	CASSPLDQGADYGYTF	TRBV18	TRBJ1-2	16	TRBD1	-
TGCGCCAGCAGCAACGCCCTTCAGGGGGCGAGGGGCTACACCTTC	CASSNALQGARGYTF	TRBV4-1	TRBJ1-2	15	TRBD1	few
TGTGCCAGCAGCTTTGTCGGGGTCTCTGGGGCCAACGTCCTGACTTTC	CASSFVGVSGANVLTF	TRBV7-2	TRBJ2-6	16	-	few
TGTGCCAGCATAGGGGTCGTCGGACGGTCCTACAATGAGCAGTTCTTC	CASIGVVGRSYNEQFF	TRBV28	TRBJ2-1	16	-	-
TGTGCCAGCAGTTTTATTGGGACAGGGCTAACAGATACGCAGTATTTT	CASSFIGTGLTDTQYF	TRBV6-2/TRBV6-3	TRBJ2-3	16	TRBD1	-
TGTGCCAGCAGCCATGGACAGTTCTACAATGAGCAGTTCTTC	CASSHGQFYNEQFF	TRBV5-5	TRBJ2-1	14	-	-
TGTGCCAGCAGTCGGGACTTTACTTCTGGGGCCAACGTCCTGACTTTC	CASSRDFTSGANVLTF	TRBV4-2	TRBJ2-6	16	-	-
TGTGCCAGCAGCCAAGATCGCGGTAGAGGGGGAGCTGAGCAGTTCTTC	CASSQDRGRGGAEQFF	TRBV3-1/TRBV3-2	TRBJ2-1	16	-	-
TGTGCCAGCAGCCAAGATGTCGGGGGGGGCCGGAATGAGCAGTTCTTC	CASSQDVGGGRNEQFF	TRBV3-1/TRBV3-2	TRBJ2-1	16	TRBD2	few
TGTGCCAGCAGCTTAACGCCAGGGAAGTACGAGCAGTACTTC	CASSLTPGKYEQYF	TRBV5-5	TRBJ2-7	14	-	-
TGTGCCTCCCACTCCCCCGGGGGGAACACCGGGGAGCTGTTTTTT	CASHSPGGNTGELFF	TRBV19	TRBJ2-2	15	-	-
TGTGCCAGCAGTTTCGGACTAGTCTACGAGCAGTACTTC	CASSFGLVYEQYF	TRBV2	TRBJ2-7	13	TRBD2	-
TGCGCCAGCAGCACAACCTTAGCGGGGGGCGGCACTTACGAGCAGTACTTC	CASSTTLAGGGTYEQYF	TRBV5-1	TRBJ2-7	17	TRBD2	-
TGTGCCAGCGGTTACAGGGATGTCAGAGGCTACACCTTC	CASGYRDVRGYTF	TRBV27	TRBJ1-2	13	-	-
TGTGCCAGCAGAAGACTAGCGGGGATAGATACGCAGTATTTT	CASRRLAGIDTQYF	TRBV6-5	TRBJ2-3	14	TRBD2	-
TGTGCCACCAGCCCGCCGGGTCCTGGCTACACCTTC	CATSPPGPGYTF	TRBV7-2	TRBJ1-2	12	-	few